This entry describes one T cell receptor (beta chain). Its antigen is currently unknown. These data belong to a study of neoadjuvant nivolumab and ipilimumab in lung cancer. General study findings and limits: From pretherapy to surgery, tumor richness and clonality rose with dual therapy. Resected tumors had greater TCR richness and clonality than uninvolved lung.

Germline-derived CDR1 and CDR2 are SEHNR and FQNEAQ (reference sequence). The CDR3 length is 18 residues. Trimming took 0 bases from V and 4 from J; bases not matched to a gene: 14. Method: immunoSEQ multiplex PCR; TCRdb's copy keeps in-frame clones and lacks some. The top ten hold roughly 3.3% of the sample, which has about 38,000 clones, 80% to 90% seen once. The starting material was peripheral blood, obtained before neoadjuvant nivolumab, alone or with ipilimumab. The gene calls are TRBV7-9 and TRBJ2-5, with 7 positions matching TRBD1. The TCR comes from an adult with non-small cell lung cancer. CDR3 amino acids: CASSLAPPRDRGGETQYF. CDR3 in DNA: TGTGCCAGCAGCTTAGCGCCCCCCCGGGACAGAGGGGGAGAGACCCAGTACTTC.